The 17 T cell receptor beta chains below come from one sample, sequenced in a study of blood T cells in healthy people across ages. Using a J-beta primer mix together with a sample-barcoded 5' primer, a second PCR was run for roughly 7 to 11 cycles. In TCRdb, the 5' RACE reads were re-called with MiXCR into one record per CDR3 protein. Of approximately 690,000 distinct CDR3 sequences detected, roughly two fifths appear once; the ten largest clones hold approximately 31%. Sequenced: blood. Every receptor here comes from a man at least 80 years old in good health.

This chain uses TRBV4-3 with TRBJ1-2; no clear D gene. The CDR3 sequence is 14 residues long. The V gene lost 5 bases and the J gene lost 0 bases, with 10 bases spanning the gap. Per the germline V gene, CDR1 is LGHNA and CDR2 is YSLEER. The CDR3: CASSRDGANYGYTF. As DNA, the CDR3 is TGCGCCAGCAGCAGAGACGGGGCTAACTATGGCTACACCTTC.

V usage is TRBV24-1 and J usage is TRBJ2-1, with TRBD1 matching 10 bases. Germline lookup yields CDR1 KGHDR and CDR2 SFDVKD. The CDR3 contains 16 residues. The trim removed 1 base at V and 5 bases at J, leaving 4 bases unmatched. The CDR3 protein is CATSDLTGTGDNEQFF. CDR3 sequence (DNA): TGTGCCACCAGTGATTTAACCGGGACAGGGGACAATGAGCAGTTCTTC.

This rearrangement joins TRBV6-5 to TRBJ2-5; D perhaps matches TRBD1 (5 bases). This CDR3 has 16 amino acids. With 6 bases removed from V and 1 base from J, the gap between germline ends came to 18 bases. The germline CDR1 and CDR2 sequences are MNHEY and SVGAGI. In DNA, the CDR3 is TGTGCCAGCAGACTCAGGGTAATGTCTCGCCAAGAGACCCAGTACTTC. Its translation is CASRLRVMSRQETQYF.

The J gene is TRBJ2-7, the V gene TRBV27; 9 positions agree with TRBD1. CDR1 is MNHEY and CDR2 is SMNVEV in the germline V gene (reference sequence). This CDR3 region has 17 residues. V dropped 1 base and J dropped 1; count of bases not matched to a gene: 8. The CDR3 loop reads CASSLFSPGQGSYEQYF. CDR3 DNA sequence: TGTGCCAGCAGTTTATTTTCCCCGGGACAGGGATCCTACGAGCAGTACTTC.

This clonotype has only one observation. This chain joins TRBV27 and TRBJ1-5; D gene uncertain. Looked up from germline, CDR1 is MNHEY and CDR2 is SMNVEV (reference sequence). CDR3 length: 12 residues. V lost 5 bases to trimming and J lost 3 bases, with 5 bases between them. CDR3 sequence (DNA): TGTGCCAGCAGTGCCATCAATCAGCCCCAGCATTTT. Translated, it gives CASSAINQPQHF.

The rearrangement uses TRBV5-1 and TRBJ1-6; 7 positions match TRBD1. V lost 4 bases to trimming and J lost 10 bases; unmatched junction nucleotides: 8. Germline CDR1 is SGHRS and CDR2 is YFSETQ. The CDR3 has 14 residues. The CDR3 DNA reads TGCGCCAGCAGCACCGGACAGGATTGGTCACCCCTCCACTTT. This sequence encodes CASSTGQDWSPLHF.

The chain has TRBV24-1 and TRBJ2-5; D call uncertain. The closer fit of TRBJ2-1 to the DNA end suggests the J call may be wrong. CDR3 length equals 16 residues. CDR1 is KGHDR and CDR2 is SFDVKD in the germline V gene. In DNA form, the CDR3 reads TGTGCCACCAGTGATTTGCAAGGGCAGTTACAAGAGACCCAGTTCTTC. The encoded protein is CATSDLQGQLQETQFF.

This clonotype was found many times. The gene calls are TRBV7-2 and TRBJ2-5, with D perhaps matching TRBD1 (7 bases). The V end was cut by 4 bases, the J end by 5 bases, with 20 bases between. The CDR3 is 16 amino acids. From germline, CDR1 is SGHTA and CDR2 FQGNSA. CDR3 nucleotide sequence: TGTGCCAGCAGCTCCCCGCCAGGGGGGATTGAGGAGACCCAGTACTTC. Protein product: CASSSPPGGIEETQYF.

The chain combines TRBV6-6 with TRBJ1-2, with 7 bases matching TRBD1. The germline V gene encodes CDR1 MNHNY and CDR2 SVGAGI (reference sequence). J lost 7 bases, V lost 8 bases, and 10 bases had no gene match. CDR3 size: 13 residues. The CDR3 nucleotides read TGTGCCAGCGGGGACAGCGATCGAGGTGGCTACACCTTC. Translating it yields CASGDSDRGGYTF.

V is TRBV7-2 and J is TRBJ2-4, with a possible D match to TRBD1 (6 bases). Germline values: CDR1 SGHTA, CDR2 FQGNSA. V lost 1 base to trimming and J lost 13 bases, with 20 bases between them. This CDR3 has 15 amino acids. Here the CDR3 DNA reads TGTGCCAGCAGCTTAGAACAGGGCCCCTACAATGAGCAGTACTTC. Translated, it gives CASSLEQGPYNEQYF. The entire variable domain, with the rest obtained from reference TRBV7-2 and TRBJ2-4, is as follows: GAGVSQSPSNKVTEKGKDVELRCDPISGHTALYWYRQSLGQGLEFLIYFQGNSAPDKSGLPSDRFSAERTGGSVSTLTIQRTQQEDSAVYLCASSLEQGPYNEQYFGAGTRLSVL.

The V call is TRBV27, the J call TRBJ2-1; D unresolved. V was clipped by 2 bases and J by 1 base, with 21 bases between them. Germline V lookup: CDR1 MNHEY, CDR2 SMNVEV (reference sequence). The CDR3 totals 19 residues. The CDR3 region is CASSLLFSKRGDSYNEQFF. In nucleotides, the CDR3 is TGTGCCAGCAGTTTACTATTTAGTAAGAGAGGCGATTCCTACAATGAGCAGTTCTTC.

The rearrangement joins TRBV20-1 to TRBJ2-3; 13 bases match TRBD2. Germline V gives CDR1 DFQATT, CDR2 SNEGSKA (reference sequence). This CDR3 is built from 15 residues. V lost 4 bases, J lost 5 bases, and 6 bases stayed unmatched. The CDR3 protein is CSATQLAGGRDTQYF. DNA for the CDR3: TGCAGTGCTACACAACTAGCGGGAGGGCGAGATACGCAGTATTTT.

This clonotype has more than one count but fewer than ten. The V and J genes are TRBV9 and TRBJ2-3; D unresolved. CDR3 size: 15 residues. Trimming cost V 3 bases and J 6 bases, with 17 bases left between them. Germline V lookup: CDR1 SGDLS, CDR2 YYNGEE. CDR3 sequence reads: CASSGEVLLGDTQYF. DNA of the CDR3: TGTGCCAGCAGCGGAGAGGTCCTCCTGGGGGATACGCAGTATTTT.

This clonotype was seen a few times. The chain couples TRBV24-1 to TRBJ2-2; 7 bases match TRBD1. The germline gives CDR1 KGHDR, CDR2 SFDVKD. The CDR3 is 16 amino acids. V shed 2 bases, J shed 4 bases, and the junction held 6 bases outside the gene matches. The CDR3 coding sequence is TGTGCCACCAGTGATTCGAGGGACAGAGTCACCGGGGAGCTGTTTTTT. Its translation is CATSDSRDRVTGELFF.

This clonotype occurred a few times. This chain joins TRBV2 and TRBJ2-3; 7 positions match TRBD1. The CDR3 covers 14 residues. V shed 5 bases and J 2 bases; nucleotides not matched to a gene: 4. CDR1 and CDR2 from the germline V gene are SNHLY and FYNNEI. CDR3 region: CASSLTGATDTQYF. CDR3 sequence (DNA): TGTGCCAGCAGTTTAACAGGGGCCACAGATACGCAGTATTTT.

This clonotype was counted many times. The V gene is TRBV29-1, the J gene TRBJ2-7, with TRBD1 matching over 7 bases. With V trimmed by 5 bases and J by 1 base, 5 bases remained unmatched. This CDR3 contains 13 residues. Germline CDR1 is SQVTM and CDR2 is ANQGSEA. The CDR3 region has the DNA TGCAGCGTTCCCGGGACAGCGTCCTACGAGCAGTACTTC. Translated: CSVPGTASYEQYF.

V and J are TRBV7-2 and TRBJ2-1, with D possibly being TRBD2 (5 bases). The CDR3 covers 14 residues. In germline, CDR1 is SGHTA, CDR2 FQGNSA. The V and J ends lost 6 bases and 2 bases respectively, with 11 bases between them. CDR3 sequence: CASREGAAYNEQFF. In DNA form, the CDR3 reads TGTGCCAGCAGAGAGGGAGCGGCCTACAATGAGCAGTTCTTC.